The present entry profiles one T cell receptor (beta chain) with its context. Antigen unknown. This record belongs to a study of CD8 T cells in ankylosing spondylitis. Between the trimmed V and J ends, which lost 2 bases and 2 bases, there was a span of 6 bases. The CDR3 has 13 amino acids. Germline V gene lookup returns CDR1 LNHNV and CDR2 YYDKDF (reference sequence). With molecular barcodes, quantitative 5'-RACE was used to make the TCR beta libraries. TCRdb fed the 5' RACE reads into MiXCR, producing one record per CDR3 protein. The sample consists of 240,000 or so distinct CDR3 sequences, 7.5% to 9% of them appearing once. Study-wide results and caveats: Some motif variants were previously reported in reactive arthritis synovial fluid and blood.

The TCR originated in a male donor with ankylosing spondylitis or in good health (not recorded which). Sequencing used blood, either unsorted or a sorted T cell fraction (not recorded which). V and J are TRBV15 and TRBJ1-1; D unclear. This CDR3 is CATSRPLNTEAFF. The CDR3 bases are TGTGCCACCAGCAGACCATTAAACACTGAAGCTTTCTTT.